A selection of T cell receptor beta chains follows, all from one sample in a study of cytomegalovirus exposure and HLA in healthy donors. Sequencing was performed with immunoSEQ multiplex PCR; in TCRdb, only in-frame clones are kept and a portion is missing. The sample carries around 170,000 clones, about 77% recorded once. The specimen sequenced was PBMCs. These receptors all stem from a woman aged 30 to 39 in good health and CMV-seropositive. The CDR3 runs from the conserved cysteine through the conserved F or W. A D gene is named only where the DNA matches it firmly. Not every row has a clone size; where given, it reads once, few, many or a size class.

size,D,V,J,length,CDR3,DNA
few,-,TRBV6-1,TRBJ2-3,17,CASSEGHGGGPPDTQYF,TGTGCCAGCAGTGAAGGTCATGGGGGGGGCCCCCCAGATACGCAGTATTTT
-,-,TRBV10-1,TRBJ2-4,14,CASTLTRDGNIQYF,TGCGCCAGCACCCTGACAAGAGACGGAAACATTCAGTACTTC
-,-,TRBV19,TRBJ2-1,13,CASSIGSPNEQFF,TGTGCCAGTAGTATAGGGAGCCCCAATGAGCAGTTCTTC
-,TRBD2,TRBV10-2,TRBJ2-1,17,CASSESAGVGSYNEQFF,TGCGCCAGCAGTGAGTCCGCGGGGGTGGGGTCCTACAATGAGCAGTTCTTC
-,TRBD1,TRBV2,TRBJ2-7,15,CASSRESGQTYEQYF,TGTGCCAGCAGTAGGGAATCGGGACAGACCTACGAGCAGTACTTC
-,-,TRBV10-1,TRBJ2-1,16,CASSESRGGIYNEQFF,TGCGCCAGCAGTGAGTCGAGGGGGGGTATCTACAATGAGCAGTTCTTC
-,TRBD1,TRBV10-3,TRBJ1-3,13,CAINQGGGNTIYF,TGTGCCATCAACCAGGGGGGAGGAAACACCATATATTTT
few,-,TRBV4-1,TRBJ1-5,15,CASSQEGARVQPQHF,TGCGCCAGCAGCCAAGAGGGGGCAAGGGTCCAGCCCCAGCATTTT
-,-,TRBV13,TRBJ2-1,14,CASSPGGGGNEQFF,TGTGCCAGCAGCCCGGGTGGTGGTGGTAATGAGCAGTTCTTC
-,-,TRBV27,TRBJ1-2,12,CAIWGRLDGYTF,TGTGCCATCTGGGGCAGGTTAGATGGCTACACCTTC
-,TRBD2,TRBV9,TRBJ2-3,18,CASSHRTSGGVRTDTQYF,TGTGCCAGCAGCCACCGGACTAGCGGGGGGGTACGCACAGATACGCAGTATTTT
-,-,TRBV6-5,TRBJ1-2,12,CIRGPITYGYTF,TGTATTAGAGGGCCGATTACTTATGGCTACACCTTC
-,-,TRBV19,TRBJ2-5,14,CASTPRGGGETQYF,TGTGCCAGTACCCCGAGGGGGGGCGGAGAGACCCAGTACTTC
-,-,TRBV6-5,TRBJ1-6,15,CASSFPGRDNSPLHF,TGTGCCAGCAGTTTCCCTGGGAGGGATAATTCACCCCTCCACTTT
-,-,TRBV4-3,TRBJ2-7,14,CASSHRGLGYEQYF,TGCGCCAGCAGCCATCGAGGGCTTGGCTACGAGCAGTACTTC
-,-,TRBV27,TRBJ2-3,13,CASREVVTDTQYF,TGTGCCAGCAGGGAGGTTGTGACAGATACGCAGTATTTT
-,-,TRBV30,TRBJ2-7,12,CAWSVQGYEQYF,TGTGCCTGGAGTGTACAGGGCTACGAGCAGTACTTC
once,-,TRBV27,TRBJ1-4,15,CASSPHSKGGEKLFF,TGTGCCAGCAGTCCACACTCCAAAGGAGGGGAAAAACTGTTTTTT
-,-,TRBV11-3,TRBJ1-5,13,CASSLRTYGPQHF,TGTGCCAGCAGCTTACGCACCTACGGGCCCCAGCATTTT
-,-,TRBV5-1,TRBJ1-6,14,CASSLAQDTSPLHF,TGCGCCAGCAGCTTGGCCCAGGACACCTCACCCCTCCACTTT
-,TRBD2,TRBV6-4,TRBJ2-5,18,CASSSAGTSARYQETQYF,TGTGCCAGCAGCAGTGCCGGGACTAGCGCTCGTTACCAAGAGACCCAGTACTTC
-,-,TRBV18,TRBJ1-1,14,CASSPVGVWTEAFF,TGTGCCAGCTCACCAGTCGGGGTTTGGACTGAAGCTTTCTTT
-,TRBD2,TRBV4-3,TRBJ2-1,16,CASSQGISGGYNEQFF,TGCGCCAGCAGCCAAGGGATCAGCGGGGGATACAATGAGCAGTTCTTC
-,-,TRBV7-5,TRBJ2-7,14,CARSARGVDYEQYF,TGTGCCAGAAGCGCCAGGGGGGTAGACTACGAGCAGTACTTC
-,-,TRBV5-6,TRBJ2-7,15,CASSPTLDRKYEQYF,TGTGCCAGCAGCCCTACACTGGACAGAAAATACGAGCAGTACTTC
-,-,TRBV6-5,TRBJ1-1,12,CASMGQNTEAFF,TGTGCCAGCATGGGACAGAACACTGAAGCTTTCTTT
-,TRBD2,TRBV2,TRBJ2-7,14,CASSEEGGTGEQYF,TGTGCCAGCAGTGAAGAGGGAGGGACTGGCGAGCAGTACTTC
-,TRBD1,TRBV5-1,TRBJ1-6,14,CASSFTGGNSPLHF,TGCGCCAGCAGCTTTACAGGGGGTAATTCACCCCTCCACTTT
-,-,TRBV6-4,TRBJ1-2,10,CASGTGGYTF,TGTGCCAGCGGAACAGGTGGCTACACCTTC
once,TRBD2,TRBV27,TRBJ2-7,16,CASSLRLPAGVYEQYF,TGTGCCAGCAGTTTACGGCTCCCAGCGGGGGTCTACGAGCAGTACTTC
once,-,TRBV27,TRBJ1-4,14,CASSYRRTNEKLFF,TGTGCCAGCAGCTACAGGCGAACTAATGAAAAACTGTTTTTT